These T cell receptor beta chains were read from a single sample in a study of shared clonotypes between healthy human individuals. Sequencing was performed with immunoSEQ multiplex PCR; in TCRdb, only in-frame clones are kept and a portion is missing. This table holds approximately 2,200,000 clones, about 92% found once. The sample consisted of naive CD8+ T cells from PBMCs. Source of these receptors: a man aged 18 to 35 in good health. Some clones in this sample may be carry-over from other donors' samples. Both conserved end residues are part of each CDR3. Fields, in order: CDR3 length, J gene, clone size, V gene, D gene, CDR3 protein, CDR3 DNA. A D gene is named only where the DNA matches it firmly. The size field is filled for only some rows; it gives once, few, many or a size class.

len: 17; j_gene: TRBJ1-4; abundance: -; v_gene: TRBV28; d_gene: -; CDR3aa: CASSNSPWGTTNEKLFF; CDR3nt: TGTGCCAGCAGCAATTCACCCTGGGGGACTACAAATGAAAAACTGTTTTTT
len: 12; j_gene: TRBJ2-3; abundance: -; v_gene: TRBV19; d_gene: -; CDR3aa: CASSRFTDTQYF; CDR3nt: TGTGCCAGTAGTAGATTCACAGATACGCAGTATTTT
len: 12; j_gene: TRBJ2-3; abundance: -; v_gene: TRBV5-1; d_gene: -; CDR3aa: CASSLVADTQYF; CDR3nt: TGCGCCAGCAGCTTGGTAGCAGATACGCAGTATTTT
len: 15; j_gene: TRBJ1-1; abundance: -; v_gene: TRBV5-6; d_gene: -; CDR3aa: CASSLIRERETEAFF; CDR3nt: TGTGCCAGCAGCTTGATAAGGGAGCGAGAGACTGAAGCTTTCTTT
len: 13; j_gene: TRBJ2-7; abundance: -; v_gene: TRBV5-6; d_gene: -; CDR3aa: CASSFLEAGEQYF; CDR3nt: TGTGCCAGCAGCTTTCTAGAGGCAGGCGAGCAGTACTTC
len: 14; j_gene: TRBJ2-7; abundance: -; v_gene: TRBV4-1; d_gene: TRBD1; CDR3aa: CASSQARTGDEQYF; CDR3nt: TGCGCCAGCAGCCAAGCGAGGACAGGGGACGAGCAGTACTTC
len: 16; j_gene: TRBJ1-1; abundance: -; v_gene: TRBV27; d_gene: -; CDR3aa: CASSLPGLTSVTEAFF; CDR3nt: TGTGCCAGCAGTTTACCAGGGCTAACGTCTGTCACTGAAGCTTTCTTT
len: 11; j_gene: TRBJ2-7; abundance: -; v_gene: TRBV29-1; d_gene: -; CDR3aa: CSVRDVGQQYF; CDR3nt: TGCAGCGTCAGAGACGTTGGGCAGCAGTACTTC
len: 16; j_gene: TRBJ2-2; abundance: -; v_gene: TRBV27; d_gene: -; CDR3aa: CASSLGPGVNTGELFF; CDR3nt: TGTGCCAGCAGTTTGGGGCCCGGAGTGAACACCGGGGAGCTGTTTTTT
len: 13; j_gene: TRBJ1-1; abundance: few; v_gene: TRBV5-4; d_gene: TRBD1; CDR3aa: CASSFDRGGEAFF; CDR3nt: TGTGCCAGCAGCTTCGACAGGGGGGGTGAAGCTTTCTTT
len: 16; j_gene: TRBJ2-1; abundance: -; v_gene: TRBV9; d_gene: -; CDR3aa: CASSVGWAGSYNEQFF; CDR3nt: TGTGCCAGCAGCGTAGGGTGGGCCGGCTCCTACAATGAGCAGTTCTTC
len: 16; j_gene: TRBJ2-7; abundance: -; v_gene: TRBV7-8; d_gene: -; CDR3aa: CASSFNSGPSSYEQYF; CDR3nt: TGTGCCAGCAGCTTCAACTCGGGCCCCAGCTCCTACGAGCAGTACTTC
len: 15; j_gene: TRBJ2-3; abundance: -; v_gene: TRBV15; d_gene: -; CDR3aa: CATSRVEGATDTQYF; CDR3nt: TGTGCCACCAGCAGAGTAGAAGGAGCGACGGATACGCAGTATTTT
len: 16; j_gene: TRBJ2-2; abundance: -; v_gene: TRBV12-5; d_gene: -; CDR3aa: CASGRPQGTNTGELFF; CDR3nt: TGTGCTAGTGGGCGCCCTCAGGGAACGAACACCGGGGAGCTGTTTTTT
len: 16; j_gene: TRBJ2-3; abundance: -; v_gene: TRBV27; d_gene: TRBD1; CDR3aa: CASSLVTGVPTDTQYF; CDR3nt: TGTGCCAGCAGTTTGGTCACAGGGGTCCCCACAGATACGCAGTATTTT
len: 15; j_gene: TRBJ2-5; abundance: -; v_gene: TRBV11-3; d_gene: -; CDR3aa: CASSPGAERGETQYF; CDR3nt: TGTGCCAGCAGCCCAGGGGCGGAACGGGGGGAGACCCAGTACTTC
len: 16; j_gene: TRBJ1-2; abundance: -; v_gene: TRBV11-2; d_gene: -; CDR3aa: CASSLGMRAHDYGYTF; CDR3nt: TGTGCCAGCAGCTTAGGAATGAGGGCTCATGACTATGGCTACACCTTC
len: 13; j_gene: TRBJ1-1; abundance: -; v_gene: TRBV29-1; d_gene: -; CDR3aa: CSVDSREDIEAFF; CDR3nt: TGCAGCGTTGATTCCAGGGAGGATATTGAAGCTTTCTTT
len: 13; j_gene: TRBJ1-2; abundance: -; v_gene: TRBV2; d_gene: -; CDR3aa: CASTGVSGYGYTF; CDR3nt: TGTGCCAGCACGGGCGTCTCTGGCTATGGCTACACCTTC
len: 16; j_gene: TRBJ2-1; abundance: -; v_gene: TRBV5-1; d_gene: TRBD2; CDR3aa: CASRAGEGLIYNEQFF; CDR3nt: TGCGCCAGCAGGGCGGGGGAAGGATTAATCTACAATGAGCAGTTCTTC
len: 14; j_gene: TRBJ2-2; abundance: -; v_gene: TRBV7-9; d_gene: TRBD1; CDR3aa: CASRPTGVTGELFF; CDR3nt: TGTGCCAGCAGGCCGACAGGGGTCACCGGGGAGCTGTTTTTT
len: 12; j_gene: TRBJ1-1; abundance: -; v_gene: TRBV9; d_gene: -; CDR3aa: CASSGKDREAFF; CDR3nt: TGTGCCAGCAGCGGTAAAGACAGGGAAGCTTTCTTT
len: 15; j_gene: TRBJ1-1; abundance: -; v_gene: TRBV27; d_gene: TRBD1; CDR3aa: CASSPTGEGIAEAFF; CDR3nt: TGTGCCAGCAGTCCGACAGGGGAGGGGATCGCTGAAGCTTTCTTT
len: 13; j_gene: TRBJ1-1; abundance: -; v_gene: TRBV4-1; d_gene: -; CDR3aa: CASSAGGHTEAFF; CDR3nt: TGCGCCAGCAGCGCAGGAGGACACACTGAAGCTTTCTTT
len: 14; j_gene: TRBJ2-7; abundance: once; v_gene: TRBV27; d_gene: -; CDR3aa: CASSLGSGAYEQYF; CDR3nt: TGTGCCAGCAGTTTAGGGTCAGGGGCCTACGAGCAGTACTTC
len: 15; j_gene: TRBJ1-4; abundance: -; v_gene: TRBV29-1; d_gene: TRBD1; CDR3aa: CSVYDRGGFNEKLFF; CDR3nt: TGCAGCGTATATGACAGGGGAGGTTTTAATGAAAAACTGTTTTTT
len: 14; j_gene: TRBJ2-7; abundance: -; v_gene: TRBV5-5; d_gene: -; CDR3aa: CASSSLPEDYEQYF; CDR3nt: TGTGCCAGCAGCAGCCTCCCGGAAGACTACGAGCAGTACTTC
len: 15; j_gene: TRBJ2-7; abundance: -; v_gene: TRBV4-3; d_gene: -; CDR3aa: CASSQEGQDPYEQYF; CDR3nt: TGCGCCAGCAGCCAAGAAGGTCAAGATCCTTACGAGCAGTACTTC
len: 16; j_gene: TRBJ2-3; abundance: -; v_gene: TRBV7-2; d_gene: -; CDR3aa: CASSVLGGARTDTQYF; CDR3nt: TGTGCCAGCAGCGTCTTGGGGGGGGCGCGGACAGATACGCAGTATTTT
len: 20; j_gene: TRBJ2-5; abundance: -; v_gene: TRBV27; d_gene: TRBD2; CDR3aa: CASSLLTPRGREGPQETQYF; CDR3nt: TGTGCCAGCAGTCTCCTGACCCCCCGGGGGCGGGAGGGCCCTCAGGAGACCCAGTACTTC
len: 16; j_gene: TRBJ1-1; abundance: -; v_gene: TRBV27; d_gene: TRBD1; CDR3aa: CASSSRQGARGTEAFF; CDR3nt: TGTGCCAGCAGTTCCCGACAGGGGGCTAGGGGCACTGAAGCTTTCTTT
len: 11; j_gene: TRBJ2-2; abundance: -; v_gene: TRBV10-3; d_gene: -; CDR3aa: CARPDTGELFF; CDR3nt: TGTGCCCGACCGGACACCGGGGAGCTGTTTTTT
len: 18; j_gene: TRBJ2-7; abundance: -; v_gene: TRBV5-1; d_gene: TRBD1; CDR3aa: CASSDRGPNDIGSREQYF; CDR3nt: TGCGCCAGCAGCGACAGGGGGCCGAATGATATCGGGTCTCGAGAGCAGTACTTC
len: 14; j_gene: TRBJ1-1; abundance: once; v_gene: TRBV19; d_gene: -; CDR3aa: CASSSPRGPTEAFF; CDR3nt: TGTGCCAGTAGTTCGCCCAGGGGCCCCACTGAAGCTTTCTTT
len: 14; j_gene: TRBJ2-7; abundance: -; v_gene: TRBV28; d_gene: TRBD2; CDR3aa: CASRGTSGSNEQYF; CDR3nt: TGTGCCAGCAGGGGGACTAGCGGGTCCAACGAGCAGTACTTC
len: 15; j_gene: TRBJ2-7; abundance: -; v_gene: TRBV5-1; d_gene: TRBD1; CDR3aa: CASSLYGQGTNEQYF; CDR3nt: TGCGCCAGCAGCTTGTATGGACAGGGAACGAACGAGCAGTACTTC
len: 18; j_gene: TRBJ2-5; abundance: -; v_gene: TRBV12-2; d_gene: -; CDR3aa: CASRLRLGLAGDVETQYF; CDR3nt: TGTGCAAGTCGCTTACGGCTTGGGCTAGCGGGAGATGTAGAGACCCAGTACTTC
len: 15; j_gene: TRBJ2-7; abundance: -; v_gene: TRBV4-3; d_gene: -; CDR3aa: CASSPYSAGSYEQYF; CDR3nt: TGCGCCAGCAGCCCCTACTCGGCGGGAAGCTACGAGCAGTACTTC
len: 16; j_gene: TRBJ2-1; abundance: -; v_gene: TRBV5-4; d_gene: TRBD2; CDR3aa: CASSPRLAGAVDEQFF; CDR3nt: TGTGCCAGCAGCCCCCGACTAGCGGGAGCTGTCGATGAGCAGTTCTTC
len: 13; j_gene: TRBJ1-4; abundance: -; v_gene: TRBV27; d_gene: -; CDR3aa: CASRPDMGRKLFF; CDR3nt: TGTGCCAGCAGACCCGACATGGGCAGAAAACTGTTTTTT
len: 14; j_gene: TRBJ2-7; abundance: -; v_gene: TRBV27; d_gene: -; CDR3aa: CASSLRQAATRQYF; CDR3nt: TGTGCCAGCAGTTTACGACAGGCGGCTACGAGGCAGTACTTC
len: 17; j_gene: TRBJ1-2; abundance: -; v_gene: TRBV10-3; d_gene: TRBD1; CDR3aa: CAISGGGQGLSGYGYTF; CDR3nt: TGTGCCATCAGTGGTGGTGGACAGGGCCTGTCGGGCTATGGCTACACCTTC
len: 15; j_gene: TRBJ1-5; abundance: -; v_gene: TRBV19; d_gene: -; CDR3aa: CASSIWGLRDQPQHF; CDR3nt: TGTGCCAGTAGTATATGGGGGTTGAGGGATCAGCCCCAGCATTTT
len: 15; j_gene: TRBJ2-4; abundance: -; v_gene: TRBV11-2; d_gene: TRBD1; CDR3aa: CASSLVGQGQNIQYF; CDR3nt: TGTGCCAGCAGCTTAGTGGGACAGGGTCAAAACATTCAGTACTTC
len: 12; j_gene: TRBJ1-4; abundance: -; v_gene: TRBV27; d_gene: -; CDR3aa: CASSPDRRALFF; CDR3nt: TGTGCCAGCAGTCCCGACAGGCGGGCACTGTTTTTT
len: 12; j_gene: TRBJ2-7; abundance: -; v_gene: TRBV6-6; d_gene: -; CDR3aa: CTSSPEGYEQYF; CDR3nt: TGTACCAGCAGCCCTGAGGGCTACGAGCAGTACTTC